This T cell receptor beta chain was identified in a study of beta chain features in type 1 diabetes. Study information: The patient and healthy donor groups were comparable for age, gender and cell yields.

The ends lost 6 bases at V and 9 bases at J; junction bases unmatched: 10. Germline values: CDR1 SGHNT, CDR2 YYREEE (reference sequence). The CDR3 runs to 14 residues. Regarding this clone: The antigen remains unidentified.

Broader study findings: VDJ junctions in type 1 diabetes patients carried more deletions and fewer insertions. People with Type 1 diabetes carried modestly yet significantly shorter TCRB CDR3s in all four CD4+ subsets.

The investigators reverse transcribed all of the isolated RNA, so they sequenced expressed TCRB transcripts. The repertoire was sequenced with immunoSEQ multiplex PCR; TCRdb's copy has only in-frame clones and lacks some. In the table there are a few hundred thousand clones, about 15% of which are singletons. The specimen was naive CD4+ T cells from blood. This clonotype was obtained from a young woman in good health. This sequence joins TRBV5-4 and TRBJ2-1; 9 bases are shared with TRBD2. CDR3 loop: CASTVAGVKGEQFF. Here the CDR3 DNA reads TGTGCCAGCACTGTAGCGGGAGTTAAAGGTGAGCAGTTCTTC.